Each of the 22 T cell receptor beta chains below was sequenced from the same sample in a study of cytomegalovirus exposure and HLA in healthy donors. PCR involved 60 Vbeta and 13 Jbeta primers. Clones were read by immunoSEQ multiplex PCR, and TCRdb kept only the in-frame ones, dropping some. Among about 130,000 clones listed, more than 60% were seen once. Material for sequencing was PBMCs. The receptors here all came from a woman in her thirties or forties in good health and CMV-seropositive.

V gene TRBV5-1 combines with J gene TRBJ2-7; D is possibly TRBD2 (6 bases). This CDR3 is 14 amino acids long. Per germline, CDR1 SGHRS and CDR2 YFSETQ. Trimming cost V 3 bases and J 2 bases, with 12 bases left between them. CDR3 loop: CASSSPTGAYEQYF. Here the CDR3 DNA reads TGCGCCAGCAGCTCTCCGACGGGAGCCTACGAGCAGTACTTC.

This clone was seen just once. The J gene is TRBJ2-1, the V gene TRBV20-1; D is undetermined. The CDR3 covers 11 residues. Trimming left V 3 bases short and J 7 bases short, with 7 bases between. The germline V gene encodes CDR1 DFQATT and CDR2 SNEGSKA (reference sequence). CDR3 coding DNA: TGCAGTGCTAGGACTGATAATGAGCAGTTCTTC. It translates to CSARTDNEQFF.

On this clone itself: This CDR3 is also generated by other DNA sequences in the sample. This chain connects TRBV30 to TRBJ2-5; D ambiguous. The CDR3 spans 11 residues. The ends were cut back, 2 bases at V and 2 bases at J, with 3 bases in the middle. Germline V CDR1 and CDR2: GTSNPN, SVGIG (reference sequence). The CDR3 loop is CAWSRQETQYF. The CDR3 bases are TGTGCCTGGAGTCGGCAAGAGACCCAGTACTTC. Full variable domain (remainder filled in from reference TRBV30 and TRBJ2-5): SQTIHQWPATLVQPVGSPLSLECTVEGTSNPNLYWYRQAAGRGLQLLFYSVGIGQISSEVPQNLSASRPQDRQFILSSKKLLLSDSGFYLCAWSRQETQYFGPGTRLLVL.

The CDR3 here is CASSDANGASYEQYF. The DNA of the CDR3 is TGTGCCAGCAGTGACGCCAATGGGGCCTCCTACGAGCAGTACTTC. The chain carries TRBV6-4 and TRBJ2-7; D might be TRBD1 (5 bases). Per the germline V gene, CDR1 is MRHNA and CDR2 is SNTAGT. V was shortened by 2 bases and J by 0 bases, with 11 bases between the two germline ends. CDR3 length: 15 residues.

This clone was counted only a few times. This chain connects TRBV19 to TRBJ1-2; D unresolved. Germline CDR1 is LNHDA and CDR2 is SQIVND (reference sequence). Trimming took off 1 base at V and 4 bases at J, with 4 bases between the two ends. CDR3 length: 12 residues. The CDR3, as DNA: TGTGCCAGTAGTATAGCCGGCTATGGCTACACCTTC. Its translation: CASSIAGYGYTF.

The V gene is TRBV30, the J gene TRBJ1-4, with TRBD1 identical over 9 bases. The germline gives CDR1 GTSNPN, CDR2 SVGIG (reference sequence). CDR3 size: 14 residues. The V gene end was trimmed by 0 bases and the J gene end by 8 bases; junction bases not matched to a gene: 4. In DNA, the CDR3 is TGTGCCTGGAGTGTAATCGGACAGGGGGAAAAACTGTTTTTT. As protein: CAWSVIGQGEKLFF.

The chain carries TRBV6-5 and TRBJ1-5; 9 bases fit TRBD1. Unmatched junction bases numbered 3, after V lost 6 bases and J lost 3 bases. There are 14 residues in the CDR3. Germline CDR1 reads MNHEY; CDR2 reads SVGAGI. DNA for the CDR3: TGTGCCAGCAGCCAACAGGGGGCCAATCAGCCCCAGCATTTT. This encodes CASSQQGANQPQHF.

The chain uses TRBV30 and TRBJ1-1; TRBD1 matches at 7 bases. The CDR3 has 15 amino acids. Per germline, CDR1 GTSNPN and CDR2 SVGIG (reference sequence). V was clipped by 3 bases and J by 4 bases; unmatched bases: 11. The CDR3 coding sequence is TGTGCCTGGAGCGCCAACAGGGGATACAGCACTGAAGCTTTCTTT. It specifies CAWSANRGYSTEAFF.

This clone was detected only a few times. The chain employs TRBV28 and TRBJ2-7; 7 nucleotides match TRBD1. V gave up 3 bases and J gave up 0 bases; unmatched junction bases: 2. Germline V gives CDR1 MDHEN, CDR2 SYDVKM. The length of the CDR3 is 14 residues. This chain's CDR3 is CASSLGQSSYEQYF. The CDR3 DNA reads as TGTGCCAGCAGTTTGGGACAGTCCTCCTACGAGCAGTACTTC.

This clone was seen a few times. This rearrangement joins TRBV19 to TRBJ1-1; no firm D call. Trimming removed 4 bases from V and 1 base from J, with 7 bases in between. CDR3 length: 13 amino acids. Germline CDR1 is LNHDA and CDR2 is SQIVND (reference sequence). The CDR3 sequence: CASSKTENTEAFF. CDR3 nucleotides: TGTGCCAGTAGTAAAACAGAGAACACTGAAGCTTTCTTT. The whole variable domain, remainder taken from reference TRBV19 and TRBJ1-1, is DGGITQSPKYLFRKEGQNVTLSCEQNLNHDAMYWYRQDPGQGLRLIYYSQIVNDFQKGDIAEGYSVSREKKESFPLTVTSAQKNPTAFYLCASSKTENTEAFFGQGTRLTVV.

This rearrangement joins TRBV4-3 to TRBJ1-2, with 7 positions matching TRBD1. Germline V gives CDR1 LGHNA, CDR2 YSLEER. Losses at the gene ends were 1 base for V and 4 bases for J; bases not matched to a gene: 15. The CDR3 totals 18 residues. The CDR3 region is CASSQAGTEFQAGYGYTF. The CDR3 region has the DNA TGCGCCAGCAGCCAAGCCGGGACAGAGTTTCAGGCGGGCTATGGCTACACCTTC.

V usage is TRBV6-5 and J usage is TRBJ1-2, with D possibly TRBD1 on 5 matching bases. Germline V gene data show CDR1 as MNHEY and CDR2 as SVGAGI. The CDR3 runs 14 residues. Between the trimmed V and J ends, which lost 4 bases and 8 bases, there was a span of 17 bases. CDR3 sequence reads: CASSWIIGAGGYTF. The CDR3 DNA sequence: TGTGCCAGCAGTTGGATCATAGGGGCGGGGGGCTACACCTTC.

The chain combines TRBV19 with TRBJ2-7, with D possibly being TRBD2 (6 bases). The CDR3 loop spans 14 amino acids. V was clipped by 5 bases and J by 4 bases, with 15 bases between them. Looked up from germline, CDR1 is LNHDA and CDR2 is SQIVND (reference sequence). The CDR3 loop is CASSPGTRPYEQYF. CDR3 nucleotide sequence: TGTGCCAGTAGTCCCGGGACTCGCCCATACGAGCAGTACTTC.

Comments on this clone: This specimen includes other DNA sequences encoding the same CDR3. V and J are TRBV6-4 and TRBJ1-2, with D hard to call. Germline V gene lookup returns CDR1 MRHNA and CDR2 SNTAGT. V lost 3 bases and J lost 7, with 15 bases in between. This CDR3 is 14 amino acids long. The CDR3 DNA is TGTGCCAGCAGTGAAAGACCTGCGCGGGGTGGCTACACCTTC. This codes for CASSERPARGGYTF.

The rearrangement uses TRBV15 and TRBJ1-1, with 8 bases matching TRBD1. The length of the CDR3 is 15 residues. Trimming took 2 bases from V and 3 from J; bases not matched to a gene: 5. Germline V lookup: CDR1 LNHNV, CDR2 YYDKDF (reference sequence). Here the CDR3 DNA reads TGTGCCACCAGCAGAAAGTCAGGGGGCTACACTGAAGCTTTCTTT. Its translation: CATSRKSGGYTEAFF.

The DNA of the CDR3 is TGTGCCAGCAGTTTATATAGGTTAGGGGGCAGGGCGCCCCTCCACTTT. It encodes CASSLYRLGGRAPLHF. The rearrangement uses TRBV28 and TRBJ1-6; TRBD1 matches at 7 bases. V shed 1 base and J 13 bases; nucleotides not matched to a gene: 13. CDR3 length equals 16 residues. Germline V gene data show CDR1 as MDHEN and CDR2 as SYDVKM.

The V call is TRBV5-1, the J call TRBJ2-6; no definite D call. Germline-derived CDR1 and CDR2 are SGHRS and YFSETQ. Trimming removed 0 bases from V and 0 bases from J, with 4 bases in between. The CDR3 runs 15 residues. The CDR3 here is CASSLVISGANVLTF. DNA of the CDR3: TGCGCCAGCAGCTTGGTTATCTCTGGGGCCAACGTCCTGACTTTC.

The rearrangement joins TRBV7-6 to TRBJ2-1; 7 nucleotides agree with TRBD2. The trim removed 4 bases at V and 0 bases at J, leaving 6 bases unmatched. Germline-derived CDR1 and CDR2 are SGHVS and FNYEAQ. The CDR3 covers 16 residues. The CDR3 is CASSSIGGSSYNEQFF. CDR3 coding DNA: TGTGCCAGCAGCTCCATCGGGGGGAGCTCCTACAATGAGCAGTTCTTC.

The chain is built from TRBV7-2 and TRBJ1-2, with TRBD1 identical over 8 bases. J gave up 2 bases and V 5 bases, and 10 bases lay outside the gene matches. Germline CDR1 reads SGHTA; CDR2 reads FQGNSA. The CDR3 spans 16 residues. This CDR3 is CASSPSAGTGNYGYTF. In DNA, the CDR3 is TGTGCCAGCAGCCCCTCCGCCGGGACAGGCAACTATGGCTACACCTTC.

J is TRBJ2-6 and V is TRBV5-1, with TRBD2 matching 11 bases. The trim removed 4 bases at V and 2 bases at J, leaving 2 bases unmatched. The CDR3 extends over 16 amino acids. The germline CDR1 and CDR2 sequences are SGHRS and YFSETQ. The CDR3 region is CASSETSGAGANVLTF. DNA of the CDR3: TGCGCCAGCAGCGAGACTAGCGGGGCTGGGGCCAACGTCCTGACTTTC.

V is TRBV29-1 and J is TRBJ1-1, with TRBD1 identical over 8 bases. The CDR3 has 13 residues. V lost 6 bases, J lost 3 bases, and 6 bases stayed unmatched. Germline V gives CDR1 SQVTM, CDR2 ANQGSEA. DNA for the CDR3: TGCAGCGTGAGACAGGGGAGGGACACTGAAGCTTTCTTT. It specifies CSVRQGRDTEAFF.

The gene calls are TRBV10-3 and TRBJ2-5; 7 nucleotides match TRBD1. The DNA end is a closer match to TRBJ2-7, so the J assignment may be wrong. There are 17 residues in the CDR3. Germline-derived CDR1 and CDR2 are ENHRY and SYGVKD. Written as DNA, the CDR3 is TGTGCCATCAGTGACTTGGGGGACAGCGCCGTAACTTACGAGCAGTACTTC. Encoded protein: CAISDLGDSAVTYEQYF.